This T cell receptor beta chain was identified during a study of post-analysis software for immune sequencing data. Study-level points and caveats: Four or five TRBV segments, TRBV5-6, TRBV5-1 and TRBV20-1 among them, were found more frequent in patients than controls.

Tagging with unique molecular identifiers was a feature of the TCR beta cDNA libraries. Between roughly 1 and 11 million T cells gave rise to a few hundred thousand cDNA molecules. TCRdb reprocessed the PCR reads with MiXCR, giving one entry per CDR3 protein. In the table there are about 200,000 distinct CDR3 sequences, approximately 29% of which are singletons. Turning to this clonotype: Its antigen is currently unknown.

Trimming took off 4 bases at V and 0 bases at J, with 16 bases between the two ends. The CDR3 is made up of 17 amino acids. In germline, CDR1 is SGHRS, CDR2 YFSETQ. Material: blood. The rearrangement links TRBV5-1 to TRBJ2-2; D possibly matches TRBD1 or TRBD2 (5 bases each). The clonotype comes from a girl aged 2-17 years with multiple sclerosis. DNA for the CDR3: TGCGCCAGCAGCCAAATTCGGGGCAAAACGAACACCGGGGAGCTGTTTTTT. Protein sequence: CASSQIRGKTNTGELFF.